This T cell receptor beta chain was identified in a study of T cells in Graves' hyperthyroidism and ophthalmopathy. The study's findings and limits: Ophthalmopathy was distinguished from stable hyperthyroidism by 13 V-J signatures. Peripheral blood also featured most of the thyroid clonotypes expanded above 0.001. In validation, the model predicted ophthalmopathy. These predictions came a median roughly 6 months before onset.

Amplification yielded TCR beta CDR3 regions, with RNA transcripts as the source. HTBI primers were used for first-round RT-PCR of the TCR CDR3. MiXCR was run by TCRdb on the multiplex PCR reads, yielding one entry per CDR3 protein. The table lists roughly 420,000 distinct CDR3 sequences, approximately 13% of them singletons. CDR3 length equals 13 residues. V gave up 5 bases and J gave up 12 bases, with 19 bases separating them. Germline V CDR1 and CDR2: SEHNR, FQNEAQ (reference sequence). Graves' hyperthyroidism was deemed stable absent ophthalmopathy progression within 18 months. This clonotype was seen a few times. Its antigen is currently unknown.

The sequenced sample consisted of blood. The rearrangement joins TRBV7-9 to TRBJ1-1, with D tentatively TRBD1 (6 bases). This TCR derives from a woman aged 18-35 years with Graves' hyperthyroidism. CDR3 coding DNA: TGTGCCAGCAGCCCGGAGGGAGGGGGTGCGTCTTTCTTT. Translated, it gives CASSPEGGGASFF. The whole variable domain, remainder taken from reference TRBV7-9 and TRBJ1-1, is DTGVSQNPRHKITKRGQNVTFRCDPISEHNRLYWYRQTLGQGPEFLTYFQNEAQLEKSRLLSDRFSAERPKGSFSTLEIQRTEQGDSAMYLCASSPEGGGASFFGQGTRLTVV.